The clone carrying this TCR beta chain has more than one count but fewer than ten. This specimen comes from a study of blood T cell repertoires in COVID-19. Germline V gives CDR1 GTSNPN, CDR2 SVGIG (reference sequence). CDR3 length: 15 residues. V shed 0 bases and J shed 4 bases, with 15 bases lying between them. Some clones are missing from TCRdb's copy, which holds only in-frame ones; the method was immunoSEQ multiplex PCR. The profile shows 35,000 to 45,000 clones, roughly 70% of them singletons. The rearrangement links TRBV30 to TRBJ2-5; TRBD2 might be the D (6 bases). Input material: peripheral blood. This sequence was found in an elderly man with acute or convalescent COVID-19. CDR3 residues: CAWSVGWRDGETQYF. CDR3 sequence (DNA): TGTGCCTGGAGTGTTGGGTGGCGGGACGGAGAGACCCAGTACTTC.